These 10 T cell receptor beta chains were all obtained from the same sample, sequenced in a study of response to subunit inactivated influenza vaccine. TCRdb processed the RT-PCR reads anew with MiXCR; each CDR3 protein has one entry. The repertoire holds around 710,000 distinct CDR3 sequences, with over 11% as singletons. This specimen consisted of PBMCs from blood, obtained around two weeks before vaccination. These TCRs come from a man aged 50-59 years who received an inactivated influenza vaccine.

This rearrangement joins TRBV5-5 to TRBJ1-3; D gene ambiguous. Between the trimmed V and J ends, which lost 2 bases and 4 bases, there was a span of 10 bases. CDR3 size: 14 residues. Per germline, CDR1 SGHKS and CDR2 YYEKEE (reference sequence). In DNA form, the CDR3 reads TGTGCCAGCAGCTTAGGCGGGATCGGAAACACCATATATTTT. This encodes CASSLGGIGNTIYF.

The table lists this clonotype with many counts. The chain has TRBV12-3 or TRBV12-4 and TRBJ2-5, with 15 bases aligning to TRBD2. This CDR3 region has 16 residues. Trimming cost V 4 bases and J 6 bases; bases outside gene matches: 6. This CDR3 reads CASSSRTSGGAQTQYF. CDR3 DNA sequence: TGTGCCAGCAGTTCCCGGACTAGCGGGGGGGCCCAGACCCAGTACTTC.

The rearrangement uses TRBV5-1 and TRBJ2-5; TRBD1 aligns across 7 bases. The germline gives CDR1 SGHRS, CDR2 YFSETQ. This CDR3 has 17 residues. With V trimmed by 0 bases and J by 5 bases, 13 bases remained unmatched. The CDR3 is CASSLAVRTGVGETQYF. DNA of the CDR3: TGCGCCAGCAGCTTGGCCGTTCGAACAGGGGTCGGGGAGACCCAGTACTTC.

This sequence joins TRBV20-1 and TRBJ1-2; a weak D match, TRBD1 (6 bases). The V and J ends lost 3 bases and 5 bases respectively, with 10 bases between them. The CDR3 contains 12 residues. Germline CDR1 reads DFQATT; CDR2 reads SNEGSKA (reference sequence). CDR3 bases: TGCAGTGCTAGTAGGGGGTCGTATGGCTACACCTTC. Translating it yields CSASRGSYGYTF.

Only a few counts were recorded for this clonotype. The V and J genes are TRBV28 and TRBJ2-2; 11 bases match TRBD1. The CDR3 extends over 15 amino acids. J lost 6 bases, V lost 3 bases, and 3 bases had no gene match. Looked up from germline, CDR1 is MDHEN and CDR2 is SYDVKM. In nucleotides, the CDR3 is TGTGCCAGCAGTTTGTTGGGACAGGGGGCCGGGGAGCTGTTTTTT. Its translation: CASSLLGQGAGELFF.

Here the CDR3 DNA reads TGTGCCAGCAGTTCCTCCGGACTAGCGCTGGAGACCCAGTACTTC. Translated, it gives CASSSSGLALETQYF. The gene calls are TRBV27 and TRBJ2-5, with TRBD2 identical over 9 bases. Losses at the gene ends were 4 bases for V and 5 bases for J; bases not matched to a gene: 8. Germline CDR1 is MNHEY and CDR2 is SMNVEV (reference sequence). The CDR3 extends over 15 amino acids.

Many counts were recorded for this clonotype. This chain uses TRBV7-9 with TRBJ1-5; D is ambiguous. This CDR3 is 12 amino acids long. CDR1 and CDR2 (germline): SEHNR, FQNEAQ (reference sequence). Trimming removed 4 bases at V and 9 bases at J, with 10 bases between. The chain's CDR3 is CASSSSEGPQHF. CDR3 in DNA: TGTGCCAGCAGCTCCTCTGAGGGGCCCCAGCATTTT.

As concerns this clonotype: One junction end disagrees with the germline gene, perhaps due to a read error. This chain links TRBV20-1 with TRBJ2-3, with 7 bases matching TRBD2. The CDR3 length is 13 residues. Germline CDR1 reads DFQATT; CDR2 reads SNEGSKA (reference sequence). The CDR3, as DNA: TGCAGCGCTAGTAGGGACTATAGGGATACGCAGTATTTT. Translated: CSASRDYRDTQYF.

This clonotype appeared a few times. The chain combines TRBV7-9 with TRBJ2-1, with D unresolved. V lost 4 bases, J lost 7 bases, and 8 bases lay in between. Per germline, CDR1 SEHNR and CDR2 FQNEAQ (reference sequence). There are 12 residues in the CDR3. CDR3 in amino acids: CASSYWTNEQFF. In DNA, the CDR3 is TGTGCCAGCAGCTACTGGACGAATGAGCAGTTCTTC.

The chain is built from TRBV14 and TRBJ2-7; 7 nucleotides agree with TRBD1. J lost 4 bases, V lost 3 bases, and 6 bases had no gene match. CDR1 and CDR2 (germline): SGHDN, FVKESK. This CDR3 comprises 14 residues. CDR3 region: CASSQTGFEYEQYF. The DNA for the CDR3 is TGTGCCAGCAGCCAGACAGGGTTTGAGTACGAGCAGTACTTC.